This TCR beta chain was recovered during a study of molecular identifiers for immune sequencing clone quantification. General study points: Among effectors, clones above 20 RNA copies held over 97% of molecules; among naive cells, under 1%. With a barcode shared among identical TCR molecules, highly expanded clone sizes could be underestimated.

One entry per CDR3 protein results from TCRdb running MiXCR on the PCR reads. This table holds 400,000 to 600,000 distinct CDR3 sequences, roughly 23% found once. Germline V gene sequence: CDR1 ENHRY, CDR2 SYGVKD. The CDR3 is made up of 13 amino acids. The germline V and J ends were trimmed by 7 bases and 6 bases, with 15 bases remaining between them. The authors gated naive CD8 T cells as CD8+CD4-CCR7+CD45RA+ for sorting. Notes on this clonotype: What it recognizes is unknown.

The sample consisted of naive CD8+ T cells from blood, with Jurkat cell RNA spiked in. The subset is: FACS-sorted CD8+CD4-CCR7+CD45RA+ naive T cells. The chain uses TRBV10-3 and TRBJ1-2; D is undetermined. This receptor was identified in a human donor in good health. Some libraries in this study had Jurkat cell RNA spiked in. CDR3: CAITQEPGDGYTF. The CDR3 DNA reads TGTGCCATCACCCAAGAACCCGGGGATGGCTACACCTTC.